The sample holds a few counts of the clone carrying this TCR beta chain. The data are from a study of early T cells in non-severe SARS-CoV-2 infection. CDR1 is LGHDT and CDR2 is YNNKEL in the germline V gene (reference sequence). Trimming left V 3 bases short and J 0 bases short, with 6 bases between. The CDR3 consists of 14 residues. TCRdb fed the 5' RACE reads into MiXCR, producing one record per CDR3 protein. The sample carries approximately 56,000 distinct CDR3 sequences, 8% to 11% recorded once. The TCR comes from an adult who was a healthcare worker with PCR-confirmed SARS-CoV-2 infection or an uninfected control (not recorded which). The genes are TRBV3-1 and TRBJ2-1; no clear D. The sample comprised whole blood. The CDR3 DNA follows: TGTGCCAGCAGCCAGCAGAGCTCCTACAATGAGCAGTTCTTC. It is translated as CASSQQSSYNEQFF.